The 4 T cell receptor beta chains given below trace back to one sample, sequenced in a study of identical twins. TCRdb reanalysed the 5' RACE reads using MiXCR and keeps one entry per CDR3 protein. The sample includes 500,000 to 650,000 distinct CDR3 sequences, around 7.5% seen only once; the top ten take about 1.5%. A further study also used this sample, focusing on yellow fever vaccine responses in identical twins.

The sample was PBMCs. Receptor source: a woman younger than 30 in good health.

The rearrangement uses TRBV28 and TRBJ2-7, with D perhaps matching TRBD1 or TRBD2 (5 bases each). The CDR3 spans 10 residues. Trimming shortened V by 6 bases and J by 6 bases, and 6 bases separated the two germline ends. Germline lookup yields CDR1 MDHEN and CDR2 SYDVKM. The chain's CDR3 is CASRGVEQYF. CDR3 nucleotide sequence: TGTGCCAGCAGGGGGGTCGAGCAGTACTTC.

This clonotype was counted only a few times. A much bigger clone sits one base away, suggesting this may be a read error. This chain links TRBV2 with TRBJ2-3; 8 bases line up with TRBD2. The V gene end was trimmed by 4 bases and the J gene end by 1 base; junction bases not matched to a gene: 1. From germline, CDR1 is SNHLY and CDR2 FYNNEI. CDR3 length: 14 residues. This chain's CDR3 is CASSVTSGTDTQYF. As DNA, the CDR3 is TGTGCCAGCAGTGTGACTAGCGGCACAGATACGCAGTATTTT.

This clonotype was seen repeatedly, ten times or more. The J gene is TRBJ1-3, the V gene TRBV12-3 or TRBV12-4, with D tentatively TRBD1 (5 bases). The CDR3 consists of 15 residues. Trimming removed 1 base from V and 0 bases from J, with 7 bases in between. The CDR3 DNA sequence: TGTGCCAGCAGTTTAGGACAGCCCTCTGGAAACACCATATATTTT. Its translation is CASSLGQPSGNTIYF.

This clonotype has more than one count but fewer than ten. V and J are TRBV3-1 and TRBJ2-1; 13 nucleotides agree with TRBD2. This CDR3 spans 16 amino acids. Per germline, CDR1 LGHDT and CDR2 YNNKEL (reference sequence). Trimming cost V 4 bases and J 10 bases; bases outside gene matches: 10. The CDR3 protein is CASSREKTSGGTEQFF. CDR3 DNA: TGTGCCAGCAGCCGAGAGAAGACTAGCGGGGGGACCGAGCAGTTCTTC.